Listed here are 21 T cell receptor beta chains from one sample, sequenced in a study of blood T cell repertoires in COVID-19. TCRdb's copy holds only in-frame clones and misses some; the assay was immunoSEQ multiplex PCR. This sample has fewer than 350,000 clones, with about nine tenths found just once. Material for sequencing was peripheral blood. All receptors derive from a man aged 30 to 39 with COVID-19, enrolled during active disease.

J is TRBJ1-5 and V is TRBV18, with TRBD1 matching 7 bases. This CDR3 contains 14 residues. Germline loops: CDR1 KGHSH, CDR2 LQKENI. The trim removed 6 bases at V and 4 bases at J, leaving 6 bases unmatched. DNA for the CDR3: TGTGCCAGCTCCCAAGGGACAGTTAATCAGCCCCAGCATTTT. Translated: CASSQGTVNQPQHF.

This chain uses TRBV10-3 with TRBJ2-7, with D unclear. Trimming stripped 10 bases from V and 3 bases from J, with 16 bases between. Germline-derived CDR1 and CDR2 are ENHRY and SYGVKD. The CDR3 spans 13 residues. For the CDR3, the DNA is TGTGCCACCACCGGTCGTAAAAACTACGAGCAGTACTTC. Amino acids: CATTGRKNYEQYF.

The V gene is TRBV12-3 or TRBV12-4, the J gene TRBJ2-5; 7 bases match TRBD1. The CDR3 length is 12 residues. The V segment lost 6 bases and the J segment 7 bases; nucleotides outside the gene matches: 5. The CDR3 DNA follows: TGTGCCAGCAGGCAGGGGGTGGGGACCCAGTACTTC. Its protein product is CASRQGVGTQYF.

The V and J genes are TRBV6-5 and TRBJ1-6; D is possibly TRBD1 (6 bases). The length of the CDR3 is 15 residues. V lost 5 bases and J lost 2, with 10 bases in between. CDR1 and CDR2 (germline): MNHEY, SVGAGI. The DNA of the CDR3 is TGTGCCAGCAGTCACAGGGACGCCTATAATTCACCCCTCCACTTT. Its translation: CASSHRDAYNSPLHF.

This clone was seen only once. This rearrangement joins TRBV2 to TRBJ1-5; 11 positions match TRBD1. The CDR3 covers 18 residues. The J segment lost 5 bases and the V segment lost 3 bases, leaving 12 bases of the junction unmatched. Germline CDR1 is SNHLY and CDR2 is FYNNEI. The CDR3 loop is CASSDYPQGQGVYQPQHF. In DNA, the CDR3 is TGTGCCAGCAGTGATTACCCACAGGGACAGGGGGTTTATCAGCCCCAGCATTTT.

The chain is built from TRBV7-2 and TRBJ1-2; D possibly corresponds to TRBD1 (5 bases). The ends were cut back, 7 bases at V and 1 base at J, with 16 bases in the middle. The length of the CDR3 is 15 residues. The germline V gene has CDR1 SGHTA and CDR2 FQGNSA. The CDR3 protein is CASTHDRAFNYGYTF. The DNA of the CDR3 is TGTGCCAGCACCCACGACAGAGCCTTTAACTATGGCTACACCTTC.

The chain employs TRBV19 and TRBJ2-7, with 7 positions matching TRBD1. The CDR3 totals 14 residues. V shed 7 bases and J 5 bases; nucleotides not matched to a gene: 11. Germline V lookup: CDR1 LNHDA, CDR2 SQIVND (reference sequence). Written as DNA, the CDR3 is TGTGCCAGTACCGCGACAGGGCGGATGAACGAGCAGTACTTC. Protein sequence: CASTATGRMNEQYF.

The chain combines TRBV5-8 with TRBJ2-1, with 9 bases fitting TRBD1. Germline-derived CDR1 and CDR2 are SGHTS and YDEGEE. Unmatched junction bases numbered 7, after V lost 2 bases and J lost 4 bases. There are 16 residues in the CDR3. The CDR3 loop reads CASSFFRDRVYNEQFF. The CDR3 DNA sequence: TGTGCCAGCAGCTTCTTCCGGGACAGGGTGTACAATGAGCAGTTCTTC.

V usage is TRBV6-5 and J usage is TRBJ1-1; 7 bases are shared with TRBD1. Germline V gene lookup returns CDR1 MNHEY and CDR2 SVGAGI. This CDR3 is built from 15 residues. V lost 5 bases to trimming and J lost 3 bases; unmatched junction nucleotides: 9. CDR3 coding DNA: TGTGCCAGCAGTAACCGACAGGGCGGATACACTGAAGCTTTCTTT. Protein: CASSNRQGGYTEAFF.

This chain links TRBV5-1 with TRBJ2-5; a weak D match, TRBD1 (6 bases). Germline CDR1 SGHRS, CDR2 YFSETQ. Trimming pared 4 bases from V and 1 base from J, leaving 11 bases between. The CDR3 runs to 14 residues. DNA for the CDR3: TGCGCCAGCAGCCCACAGACAGGCCAAGAGACCCAGTACTTC. As protein: CASSPQTGQETQYF.

The rearrangement joins TRBV14 to TRBJ2-4; D is uncertain. Trimming cost V 0 bases and J 6 bases, with 12 bases left between them. Germline lookup yields CDR1 SGHDN and CDR2 FVKESK. CDR3 length equals 15 residues. The CDR3 nucleotides read TGTGCCAGCAGCCAAGATTTCGAGCGTCGAAACATTCAGTACTTC. Its translation is CASSQDFERRNIQYF. Based on the CDR3 plus reference TRBV14 and TRBJ2-4, the full variable domain is EAGVTQFPSHSVIEKGQTVTLRCDPISGHDNLYWYRRVMGKEIKFLLHFVKESKQDESGMPNNRFLAERTGGTYSTLKVQPAELEDSGVYFCASSQDFERRNIQYFGAGTRLSVL.

The rearrangement joins TRBV5-4 to TRBJ2-5; D may be TRBD1 (5 bases). This CDR3 has 14 residues. Germline-derived CDR1 and CDR2 are SGHNT and YYREEE (reference sequence). With 1 base removed from V and 1 base from J, the gap between germline ends came to 8 bases. CDR3 bases: TGTGCCAGCAGCTTGCAGGGTAGCCAAGAGACCCAGTACTTC. Translated: CASSLQGSQETQYF.

This clone appeared a single time. The chain links TRBV27 to TRBJ2-1; 7 bases line up with TRBD2. V shed 3 bases, J shed 6 bases, and the junction held 8 bases outside the gene matches. This CDR3 region has 15 residues. CDR1 is MNHEY and CDR2 is SMNVEV in the germline V gene (reference sequence). CDR3 sequence (DNA): TGTGCCAGCAGTTTGGGCGGGAGTACGGGCAATGAGCAGTTCTTC. Translated: CASSLGGSTGNEQFF.

The chain recombines TRBV6-5 with TRBJ1-1, with a possible D match to TRBD1 (5 bases). CDR3 length equals 13 residues. V was trimmed by 4 bases and J by 1 base, leaving 7 bases between them. Looked up from germline, CDR1 is MNHEY and CDR2 is SVGAGI. CDR3 region: CASSWGGNTEAFF. CDR3 in DNA: TGTGCCAGCAGTTGGGGGGGGAACACTGAAGCTTTCTTT.

This sequence joins TRBV5-1 and TRBJ1-1; weak D call: TRBD1 (6 bases). Germline CDR1 and CDR2: SGHRS and YFSETQ. The CDR3 totals 14 residues. V lost 1 base to trimming and J lost 4 bases, with 11 bases between them. CDR3 DNA: TGCGCCAGCAGCTTGAGGGGGACGGGCACTGAAGCTTTCTTT. Translated, it gives CASSLRGTGTEAFF.

The rearrangement links TRBV21-1 to TRBJ2-7; the D segment call TRBD2 is taken from the table without a DNA check. TRBV21-1 is a pseudogene locus. This CDR3 has 17 amino acids. Here the CDR3 DNA reads TGTGCCAGCAGCAAAGCGCGGTCAGCCCTCGACTGCTACGAGCAGTACTTC. It yields the protein CASSKARSALDCYEQYF.

The chain has TRBV2 and TRBJ1-2; D is perhaps TRBD1 (6 bases). Trimming removed 3 bases at V and 5 bases at J, with 16 bases between. Germline V gives CDR1 SNHLY, CDR2 FYNNEI. This CDR3 spans 15 amino acids. This CDR3 reads CASSEQGPLKYGYTF. The CDR3 nucleotides read TGTGCCAGCAGTGAGCAGGGGCCACTGAAGTATGGCTACACCTTC.

Notes on this clone: Other DNA variants within this sample encode the same CDR3. The chain uses TRBV7-2 and TRBJ1-5; D gene uncertain. Germline V gene sequence: CDR1 SGHTA, CDR2 FQGNSA. This CDR3 is 13 amino acids long. The V end was cut by 1 base, the J end by 7 bases, with 8 bases between. The CDR3 reads CASSLDRGQPQHF. CDR3 sequence (DNA): TGTGCCAGCAGCTTAGATCGGGGACAGCCCCAGCATTTT.

This clone was counted a single time. This chain connects TRBV13 to TRBJ2-1; 12 bases are a match to TRBD2. This CDR3 comprises 19 residues. After removal of 1 base from V and 3 bases from J, the junction contained 10 bases not matched to a gene. CDR1 and CDR2 from the germline V gene are PRHDT and FYEKMQ (reference sequence). Here the CDR3 reads CASSLAPGLAGGGYNEQFF. DNA for the CDR3: TGTGCCAGCAGCTTAGCACCGGGACTAGCGGGCGGGGGCTACAATGAGCAGTTCTTC.

The V and J genes are TRBV28 and TRBJ1-5; D remains ambiguous. Trimming stripped 3 bases from V and 0 bases from J, with 12 bases between. Germline loops: CDR1 MDHEN, CDR2 SYDVKM. The CDR3 extends over 16 amino acids. The CDR3 DNA is TGTGCCAGCAGTTTGGTCACCTATTATAGCAATCAGCCCCAGCATTTT. Protein product: CASSLVTYYSNQPQHF.

CDR3 loop: CASSIDLNSGQYF. The CDR3 bases are TGTGCCAGTAGTATAGATCTTAATAGTGGCCAGTACTTC. This chain joins TRBV19 and TRBJ2-5, with D hard to call. Germline V gives CDR1 LNHDA, CDR2 SQIVND (reference sequence). V was trimmed by 0 bases and J by 10 bases, leaving 12 bases between them. The CDR3 runs to 13 residues.